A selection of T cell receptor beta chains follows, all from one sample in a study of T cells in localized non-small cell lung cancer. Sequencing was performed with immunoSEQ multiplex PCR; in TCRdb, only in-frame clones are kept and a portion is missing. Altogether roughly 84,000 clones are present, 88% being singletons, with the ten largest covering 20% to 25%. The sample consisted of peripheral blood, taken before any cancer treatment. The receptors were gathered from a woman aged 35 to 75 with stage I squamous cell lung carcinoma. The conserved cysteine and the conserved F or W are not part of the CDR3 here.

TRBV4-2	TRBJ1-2	ASSQDQGTGRGYT
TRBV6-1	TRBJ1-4	ASRRDTNEKLF
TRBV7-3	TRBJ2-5	ASSSERGETQY
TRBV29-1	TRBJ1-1	SVRQGGGTEAF
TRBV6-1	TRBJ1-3	ASSEAGGVGNTIY
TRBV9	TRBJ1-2	ASSTNGLYGYT
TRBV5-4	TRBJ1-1	ASSPGGARNTEAF
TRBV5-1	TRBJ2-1	ASSLAGSLYNEQF
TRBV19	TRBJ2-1	ASSIQPSGGYNEQF
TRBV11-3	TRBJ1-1	ASSSSPDTEAF
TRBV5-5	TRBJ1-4	ASSLDGAGTNEKLF
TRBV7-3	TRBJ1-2	ASSLSFADGYT
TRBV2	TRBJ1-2	ASSVDTQINYGYT
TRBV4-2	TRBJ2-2	ASSQVPGLGAGELF
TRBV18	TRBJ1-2	ASSPYTDYNYGYT
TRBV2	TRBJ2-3	ASSTPGNTQY
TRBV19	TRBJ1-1	ASIALGAGEAF
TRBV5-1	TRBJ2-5	ASSLRVQETQY
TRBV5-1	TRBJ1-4	ASSLGLTEEKLF
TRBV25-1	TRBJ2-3	ASSPTGNTDTQY
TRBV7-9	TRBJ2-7	ASTAGAVGEQY
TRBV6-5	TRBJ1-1	ASSPRDRGNTEAF
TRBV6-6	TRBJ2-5	ASSLTQETQY